Sequencing of this TCR beta chain was carried out in a study of memory CD4+ T cells and cytomegalovirus serostatus. Single viable CD3+CD4+CD8-CD45RO+ cells were sorted as the memory CD4+ T cells. CD4+ T cells were isolated by positive magnetic selection. Per the germline V gene, CDR1 is SGHRS and CDR2 is YFSETQ. V gave up 4 bases and J gave up 0 bases; unmatched junction bases: 5. The CDR3 runs to 16 residues. The study, taken as a whole, reports: CMV serostatus prediction reached median AUC about 0.95, or 0.9 with US-trained model.

Original analysis: Out-of-frame sequences were removed, leaving 2,000,000 or so distinct TCRbeta sequences. Profiling relied on immunoSEQ multiplex PCR, and the TCRdb table lists in-frame clones only, not all of them. That table is the source of V, J and clone size, and D and trimming were worked out from the DNA. Among 25,000 to 40,000 clones listed, approximately 72% were seen once. On this clone: Its antigen is unknown.

This TCR was sampled from an adult in good health and CMV-seronegative. Some clones in this sample may be carry-over from other donors' samples. The sample was memory CD4+ T cells from blood. The chain uses TRBV5-1 and TRBJ1-1; TRBD1 matches 11 bases. CDR3 region: CASSDRDRGMNTEAFF. The CDR3 DNA reads TGCGCCAGCAGCGACCGGGACAGGGGGATGAACACTGAAGCTTTCTTT.